This record looks at one T cell receptor (beta chain) sequence and its context. Trimming left V 11 bases short and J 7 bases short, with 14 bases between. Looked up from germline, CDR1 is MNHEY and CDR2 is SMNVEV (reference sequence). This CDR3 is 11 amino acids long. This sample was taken from a study of CD8 T cells in Susac syndrome. When the RNA was reverse transcribed, random hexamers were used with an input of roughly 0.45 to 1 ug. It was immunoSEQ multiplex PCR that amplified TCR beta CDR3 across 54 Vbeta and 13 Jbeta. MiXCR, run by TCRdb on the immunoSEQ multiplex PCR reads, gives a single entry per CDR3 protein. Among approximately 220,000 distinct CDR3 sequences listed, around nine tenths were seen once. The authors sequenced TCR beta from blood CD8+ and CD4+ T cells. The multiple sclerosis controls were treatment-naive patients affected by stable or active relapsing-remitting disease. The TEMRA cells underwent FACS enrichment, while the CD8+ and CD4+ T cells underwent negative isolation.

This clonotype was obtained from a human donor with multiple sclerosis. V is TRBV27 and J is TRBJ2-5; D not resolved. The specimen was CD8+ T cells from PBMCs. The CDR3 loop reads CAGKGKRTQYF. CDR3 bases: TGTGCCGGTAAAGGGAAAAGGACCCAGTACTTC.